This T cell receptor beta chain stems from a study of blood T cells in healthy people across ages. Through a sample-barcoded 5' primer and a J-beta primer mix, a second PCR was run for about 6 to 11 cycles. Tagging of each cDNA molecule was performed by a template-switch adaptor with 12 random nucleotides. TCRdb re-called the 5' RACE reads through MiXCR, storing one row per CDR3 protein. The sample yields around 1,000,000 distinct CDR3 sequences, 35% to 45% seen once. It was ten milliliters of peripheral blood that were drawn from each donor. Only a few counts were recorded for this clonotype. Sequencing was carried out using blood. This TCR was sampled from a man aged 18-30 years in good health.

The CDR3 spells CASRSPGSYNEQFF. For the CDR3, the DNA is TGTGCCAGCAGGTCACCGGGATCGTATAATGAGCAGTTCTTC. The rearrangement links TRBV6-2 or TRBV6-3 to TRBJ2-1, with D possibly being TRBD2 (5 bases). Trimming removed 6 bases from V and 7 bases from J, with 16 bases in between. Germline CDR1 MNHEY, CDR2 SVGEGT. The CDR3 length is 14 residues.